This TCR beta chain is drawn from a study of blood T cells in healthy people across ages. Sample-barcoded 5' priming and a J-beta primer mix drove a second PCR of about 6 to 12 cycles. A template-switch adaptor containing 12 random nucleotides labeled each cDNA molecule. Every individual sample yielded 2.5 million or more paired-end reads (each containing CDR3). One entry per CDR3 protein, called by TCRdb with MiXCR from the 5' RACE reads. The profile shows about 1.5 million distinct CDR3 sequences, about 42% of them singletons. Notes on the study in general: Long-lived donors had more naive CD4+ cells and higher diversity than aged donors. Unsorted PBMC material precluded a definitive naive versus antigen-experienced comparison.

As regards this clonotype: Its matching antigen is unknown.

CDR1 is GTSNPN and CDR2 is SVGIG in the germline V gene (reference sequence). CDR3 length: 13 amino acids. Trimming shortened V by 5 bases and J by 1 base, and 12 bases separated the two germline ends. The specimen sequenced was blood. The chain joins TRBV30 to TRBJ2-7, with no clear D. The sequence was obtained from a woman aged 18-29 years in good health. The CDR3 here is CAWVGTTSYEQYF. The CDR3 DNA is TGTGCCTGGGTGGGTACGACGTCCTACGAGCAGTACTTC.